The rows below give T cell receptor beta chains drawn from one sample of a study of T cells in Graves' hyperthyroidism and ophthalmopathy. TCRdb re-analysed the multiplex PCR reads in MiXCR, keeping a single row per CDR3 protein. The sample holds hundreds of thousands of distinct CDR3 sequences, nearly 20% seen once. The sequencing sample was made of blood. These receptors originate from a man in his forties with Graves' ophthalmopathy. Each CDR3 is given with its conserved first and last residue.

v_call	j_call	cdr3_aa
TRBV6-1	TRBJ1-5	CASSPWTGGGNQPQHF
TRBV11-2	TRBJ2-1	CASGYPPTGTSGRAEQFF
TRBV11-3	TRBJ2-2	CASSSPTLETGELFF
TRBV18	TRBJ1-4	CASSPPNSGSEKLFF
TRBV30	TRBJ1-1	CAWTDSYRAFF
TRBV18	TRBJ2-6	CASSPRVLSGANVLTF
TRBV5-1	TRBJ1-2	CASSLAWDGNYGYTF
TRBV24-1	TRBJ2-1	CATSPGQERGNEQFF
TRBV5-1	TRBJ1-1	CASSFPTGGVNTEAFF
TRBV7-3	TRBJ2-3	CASSPLPGGHTQYF
TRBV3-1	TRBJ2-2	CASSRTSGGASAGELFF
TRBV18	TRBJ2-3	CASSPSSGRGADTQYF
TRBV6-1	TRBJ2-3	CASSDNWGATDTQYF
TRBV20-1	TRBJ2-3	CSARDGRTMDTQYF
TRBV9	TRBJ2-2	CASSVESGGYTGELFF
TRBV2	TRBJ2-2	CASSPQGSPRELFF
TRBV6-1	TRBJ2-4	CASSPMMGGKNIQYF
TRBV19	TRBJ1-5	CASGGGFNQPQHF
TRBV20-1	TRBJ2-1	CSVADRVMINEQFF
TRBV28	TRBJ1-4	CASSLAAPNEKLFF
TRBV7-2	TRBJ2-7	CASSLGPAGIQYEQYF
TRBV3-1	TRBJ2-1	CASSRDRGGEQFF
TRBV7-6	TRBJ1-2	CASSLAWEQEPSDGYTF
TRBV18	TRBJ2-7	CASSPIGQNGEQYF
TRBV5-1	TRBJ2-3	CASSLLGGRASDTQYF
TRBV7-8	TRBJ1-5	CASSLQEQPQHF
TRBV4-1	TRBJ2-3	CASSQDPLLADSTDTQYF
TRBV19	TRBJ2-3	CASRTTTSATDTQYF
TRBV7-3	TRBJ2-1	CASSPSSGTRFNEQFF
TRBV6-1	TRBJ2-3	CAIRKFHRSERSSTDTQYF
TRBV20-1	TRBJ2-1	CSAREGVAPLTFNEQFF
TRBV20-1	TRBJ2-4	CSARGDSGKNIQYF
TRBV12-3/TRBV12-4	TRBJ1-5	CASSFRLGGLSNQPQHF
TRBV27	TRBJ1-1	CASRPGPGHSRTEAFF
TRBV5-1	TRBJ2-1	CASSPWGAAHEQFF
TRBV18	TRBJ2-1	CASSPNRGHEQFF
TRBV12-5	TRBJ2-2	CASGQTLGGELFF
TRBV9	TRBJ2-1	CASSVAGQGRRGEQLF
TRBV7-3	TRBJ2-2	CASSPRLGVTGELFF
TRBV29-1	TRBJ2-3	CSAGAGWRTDTQYF
TRBV5-5	TRBJ1-6	CASSFWAENSPLHF
TRBV27	TRBJ2-3	CASSPGAIDTQYF
TRBV5-1	TRBJ1-5	CASSLESSQPQHF
TRBV5-1	TRBJ1-1	CASKRTGFTNTEAFF
TRBV10-3	TRBJ2-1	CAISPGTLAPYEQFF
TRBV28	TRBJ2-4	CASSPPLRETDIQYF
TRBV28	TRBJ2-3	CASSFSGGSGDTQYF
TRBV19	TRBJ1-4	CASSMTASNEKLFF
TRBV7-2	TRBJ2-3	CASSLARLYF
TRBV6-1	TRBJ2-1	CASSKNPPGLAGGQPYNEQFF
TRBV29-1	TRBJ2-3	CSVEKGISTDTQYF
TRBV7-2	TRBJ1-2	CASSLERGIYGYTF
TRBV9	TRBJ2-3	CASSVEGATQYF
TRBV7-9	TRBJ1-2	CASSFEQGEGYGYTF
TRBV7-9	TRBJ2-5	CASRLTGQDVETQYF